This T cell receptor beta chain comes out of a study of T cell repertoires and HLA-DP antigens. Across the whole study: Transduced HeLa cells presented HLA-DP to CD4+ T cells.

The CDR3 length is 16 residues. Germline CDR1 SQVTM, CDR2 ANQGSEA. With V trimmed by 6 bases and J by 4 bases, 7 bases remained unmatched. TCRdb keeps only in-frame clones here, not all; method: immunoSEQ multiplex PCR. The sample consists of 85,000 to 90,000 clones, roughly 86% of them appearing once. Worth noting for this clone: The antigen remains undetermined.

The material sequenced was CD4+ T cells from PBMCs. The chain joins TRBV29-1 to TRBJ2-1; 15 bases map to TRBD2. The sequence was obtained from a man aged 45 to 65 in good health and CMV-seronegative. CDR3 protein: CSVPGLAGGRYNEQFF. The CDR3 DNA sequence: TGCAGCGTCCCGGGACTAGCGGGAGGAAGATACAATGAGCAGTTCTTC.